This entry describes one T cell receptor (beta chain). Its antigen is not known. This table comes from immunoSEQ multiplex PCR, and its TCRdb copy is limited to in-frame clones, with some not included. The sample consists of about 120,000 clones, approximately 90% of them appearing once. These data originate in a study of graft-versus-host responses after intestinal transplantation. CDR3 length equals 13 residues. The V and J ends lost 5 bases and 10 bases, in that order; junction bases with no gene match: 7. Germline values: CDR1 SSHAT, CDR2 FNYEAQ (reference sequence). The TCR was taken from a human donor who received an intestinal transplant. The chain combines TRBV7-7 with TRBJ1-4; TRBD1 aligns across 7 bases. The material sequenced was unstimulated CD4+ T cells sorted from spleen or lymph node cells, taken before intestinal transplant. The CDR3 DNA sequence: TGTGCCAGCAGCGCCGACAGGGTCGGAAAACTGTTTTTT. Protein sequence: CASSADRVGKLFF.